The following is a T cell receptor beta chain sequence with its context. Antigen specificity is unknown. Recent acute infections and vaccinations were absent in the healthy HIV-negative adult donors. The data are from a study of shared clonotypes between healthy human individuals. Study-wide points: On the whole, naive subsets had larger estimated richness than memory subsets had. Large sequencing depth failed to make sorted-subset sequencing complete, rarefaction showed.

The CDR3 totals 17 residues. Trimming removed 0 bases at V and 5 bases at J, with 19 bases between. Assay: immunoSEQ multiplex PCR; the TCRdb copy retains only in-frame clones and omits some. Of roughly 520,000 clones in the sample, approximately 94% were seen once. The specimen was naive CD4+ T cells sorted from blood. Indicated subset: CD45RA+ positively selected. The TCR originated in a woman younger than 45 in good health. The chain joins TRBV23-1 to TRBJ1-2, with D possibly TRBD1 on 5 matching bases. TRBV23-1 is an ORF, and what it does is uncertain. The CDR3 region has the DNA TGCGCCAGCAGTCAATCTTGGGGGGAGGGAGCCGTTTATGGCTACACCTTC. The encoded protein is CASSQSWGEGAVYGYTF.